The 17 T cell receptor beta chains below were found in one sample sequenced in a study of blood T cell repertoires in COVID-19. The protocol was immunoSEQ multiplex PCR, while the TCRdb copy is restricted to in-frame clones and leaves out a portion. The sample holds hundreds of thousands of clones; roughly four fifths are singletons and the top ten take around 3.9%. The sequencing input was PBMCs or T cells enriched from blood (not recorded which). The receptors shown here come from a man aged 30 to 39 with acute COVID-19.

This chain connects TRBV7-6 to TRBJ1-2; 8 bases are a match to TRBD1. The CDR3 is made up of 16 amino acids. V lost 0 bases to trimming and J lost 4 bases; unmatched junction nucleotides: 7. Looked up from germline, CDR1 is SGHVS and CDR2 is FNYEAQ. The CDR3 nucleotides are TGTGCCAGCAGCTTAGCGTCCCCAGGGGGCTCCTATGGCTACACCTTC. Amino acids: CASSLASPGGSYGYTF.

The rearrangement joins TRBV7-8 to TRBJ1-1, with 9 nucleotides matching TRBD1. This CDR3 contains 16 residues. V lost 5 bases, J lost 1 base, and 8 bases stayed unmatched. CDR1 and CDR2 (germline): SGHVS, FQNEAQ. CDR3 nucleotides: TGTGCCAGCAGCACCATGGACAGGGGTCCGAACACTGAAGCTTTCTTT. Its protein is CASSTMDRGPNTEAFF.

The chain uses TRBV9 and TRBJ2-1, with D possibly matching TRBD1 (5 bases). Trimming left V 0 bases short and J 6 bases short, with 16 bases between. This CDR3 has 16 amino acids. CDR1 SGDLS and CDR2 YYNGEE come from the germline V gene. This CDR3 reads CASSVVFGARRNEQFF. The CDR3 DNA reads TGTGCCAGCAGCGTAGTATTTGGGGCCCGGCGCAATGAGCAGTTCTTC. The full variable domain, with the rest looked up from reference TRBV9 and TRBJ2-1, is DSGVTQTPKHLITATGQRVTLRCSPRSGDLSVYWYQQSLDQGLQFLIQYYNGEERAKGNILERFSAQQFPDLHSELNLSSLELGDSALYFCASSVVFGARRNEQFFGPGTRLTVL.

The J gene is TRBJ1-1, the V gene TRBV30; D call uncertain. V lost 5 bases, J lost 3 bases, and 22 bases lay in between. Germline values: CDR1 GTSNPN, CDR2 SVGIG (reference sequence). The CDR3 is 16 amino acids. The CDR3 DNA reads TGTGCCTGGGTCTCCGGGAAGCATCCATTGGACACTGAAGCTTTCTTT. Translated: CAWVSGKHPLDTEAFF.

CDR3 sequence: CASSLWQGVSETQYF. As DNA, the CDR3 is TGTGCCAGCAGTTTATGGCAGGGGGTATCGGAGACCCAGTACTTC. This chain joins TRBV28 and TRBJ2-5, with 7 bases identical to TRBD1. Losses at the gene ends were 0 bases for V and 5 bases for J; bases not matched to a gene: 6. The length of the CDR3 is 15 residues. Germline V lookup: CDR1 MDHEN, CDR2 SYDVKM.

This clone showed up just once. This chain uses TRBV28 with TRBJ1-1; D not resolved. Looked up from germline, CDR1 is MDHEN and CDR2 is SYDVKM. The CDR3 runs to 11 residues. V gave up 4 bases and J gave up 4 bases, with 4 bases separating them. The CDR3 is CASSSLTEAFF. The CDR3 DNA reads as TGTGCCAGCAGTTCCCTCACTGAAGCTTTCTTT.

The chain couples TRBV7-8 to TRBJ2-3; 7 bases align to TRBD2. Trimming cost V 1 base and J 4 bases; bases outside gene matches: 8. CDR1 and CDR2 (germline): SGHVS, FQNEAQ. The CDR3 contains 16 residues. In DNA form, the CDR3 reads TGTGCCAGCAGCTTAGGGGCGGGAGCCCCCCCAGATACGCAGTATTTT. Its translation: CASSLGAGAPPDTQYF.

The V call is TRBV5-6, the J call TRBJ2-2, with D unresolved. The CDR3 extends over 12 amino acids. Per germline, CDR1 SGHDT and CDR2 YYEEEE. The V and J ends lost 0 bases and 7 bases respectively, with 4 bases between them. The CDR3 region has the DNA TGTGCCAGCAGCTTGGCCAGCGGGGAGCTGTTTTTT. Protein product: CASSLASGELFF. The whole variable domain, filled in from reference TRBV5-6 and TRBJ2-2, reads DAGVTQSPTHLIKTRGQQVTLRCSPKSGHDTVSWYQQALGQGPQFIFQYYEEEERQRGNFPDRFSGHQFPNYSSELNVNALLLGDSALYLCASSLASGELFFGEGSRLTVL.

V is TRBV14 and J is TRBJ2-3; perhaps TRBD1 as D (6 bases). Germline assignment: CDR1 SGHDN and CDR2 FVKESK. The CDR3 loop spans 14 amino acids. Trimming left V 2 bases short and J 5 bases short, with 11 bases between. The CDR3 DNA reads TGTGCCAGCAGCCAAATCTCAGGGGTAGATACGCAGTATTTT. It specifies CASSQISGVDTQYF.

The chain recombines TRBV28 with TRBJ1-1; possibly TRBD1 for D (5 bases). The CDR3 contains 12 residues. With 4 bases removed from V and 11 bases from J, the gap between germline ends came to 14 bases. Germline-derived CDR1 and CDR2 are MDHEN and SYDVKM. In DNA form, the CDR3 reads TGTGCCAGCAGTTGGGGGAGGGTGGCTGCTTTCTTT. This encodes CASSWGRVAAFF.

This clone has just one count. The chain employs TRBV2 and TRBJ2-7; 13 bases fit TRBD2. The germline gives CDR1 SNHLY, CDR2 FYNNEI. Germline trimming cut 5 bases from V and 4 bases from J; bases unmatched to any gene: 5. The CDR3 runs to 15 residues. CDR3 sequence (DNA): TGTGCCAGCAGTTTAGGACTAGCGGGAGTTTACGAGCAGTACGTC. As protein: CASSLGLAGVYEQYV.

The chain joins TRBV19 to TRBJ2-1; 13 bases are a match to TRBD2. The J segment lost 8 bases and the V segment lost 5 bases, leaving 3 bases of the junction unmatched. The CDR3 covers 14 residues. Looked up from germline, CDR1 is LNHDA and CDR2 is SQIVND (reference sequence). CDR3 sequence reads: CASSLGLAGDEQFF. As DNA, the CDR3 is TGTGCCAGTAGTTTAGGACTAGCGGGAGATGAGCAGTTCTTC.

This clone was observed a few times. The chain has TRBV5-1 and TRBJ1-6; tentatively, D is TRBD1 (5 bases). CDR3 length equals 15 residues. In germline, CDR1 is SGHRS, CDR2 YFSETQ. Trimming removed 5 bases at V and 9 bases at J, with 18 bases between. CDR3 region: CASRSVPGGGSPLHF. The CDR3 DNA is TGCGCCAGCAGGTCCGTCCCGGGGGGAGGTTCACCCCTCCACTTT.

This clone was seen a single time. The chain combines TRBV10-2 with TRBJ2-5; 7 nucleotides agree with TRBD2. The CDR3 totals 19 residues. Germline CDR1 and CDR2: WSHSY and SAAADI. V shed 4 bases, J shed 5 bases, and the junction held 22 bases outside the gene matches. CDR3 nucleotides: TGCGCCAGCAGTGTCATCGGGCCGGGGGGATCCTCCGGCGGGGAGACCCAGTACTTC. This encodes CASSVIGPGGSSGGETQYF.

The V and J genes are TRBV28 and TRBJ1-5; perhaps TRBD1 as D (5 bases). The V end was cut by 7 bases, the J end by 9 bases, with 10 bases between. The germline gives CDR1 MDHEN, CDR2 SYDVKM. The CDR3 runs to 11 residues. The CDR3 DNA is TGTGCCAGCACTTTGCAGGGGCCCCAGCATTTT. Amino acid sequence: CASTLQGPQHF. Full variable domain (rest looked up from reference TRBV28 and TRBJ1-5): DVKVTQSSRYLVKRTGEKVFLECVQDMDHENMFWYRQDPGLGLRLIYFSYDVKMKEKGDIPEGYSVSREKKERFSLILESASTNQTSMYLCASTLQGPQHFGDGTRLSIL.

J is TRBJ1-2 and V is TRBV6-5; D unresolved. This CDR3 spans 13 amino acids. Germline V gives CDR1 MNHEY, CDR2 SVGAGI. V shed 0 bases and J shed 8 bases, with 10 bases lying between them. CDR3 coding DNA: TGTGCCAGCAGTTACTCGAATTCCGGGGGCTACACCTTC. The encoded protein is CASSYSNSGGYTF.

This rearrangement joins TRBV3-1 (or the pseudogene TRBV3-2) to TRBJ2-6; D is uncertain. Trimming pared 4 bases from V and 0 bases from J, leaving 7 bases between. Germline CDR1 is LGHDT and CDR2 is YNNKEL (reference sequence). This CDR3 is built from 15 residues. The CDR3 region is CASSPVISGANVLTF. Written as DNA, the CDR3 is TGTGCCAGCAGCCCAGTAATCTCTGGGGCCAACGTCCTGACTTTC.